In its sample, the clone carrying this T cell receptor beta chain was seen a few times. What it binds is unknown. This record comes from a study of T cell repertoires in cytomegalovirus infection. From the reads, TCRdb called clonotypes with MiXCR, one entry per CDR3 protein. The table shows 400,000 to 600,000 distinct CDR3 sequences, with roughly 46% occurring only once. The CDR3 has 13 residues. V lost 4 bases, J lost 2 bases, and 6 bases lay in between. Germline CDR1 SGHTA, CDR2 FQGNSA. The chain links TRBV7-2 to TRBJ1-3; D uncertain. The specimen was cultured PBMCs, collected from culture after CMV antigen stimulation. The TCR comes from a human donor in good health (CMV status not recorded). Some clones in this sample may be carry-over from other donors' samples. The CDR3 coding sequence is TGTGCCAGCAGCTCCGCGGCTGGAAACACCATATATTTT. Residues: CASSSAAGNTIYF. The full variable domain, its missing parts supplied by reference TRBV7-2 and TRBJ1-3, is GAGVSQSPSNKVTEKGKDVELRCDPISGHTALYWYRQSLGQGLEFLIYFQGNSAPDKSGLPSDRFSAERTGGSVSTLTIQRTQQEDSAVYLCASSSAAGNTIYFGEGSWLTVV.